Following are 23 T cell receptor beta chains from one sample sequenced in a study of T cells after yellow fever vaccination. TCRdb recomputed calls from the 5' RACE reads with MiXCR, one row per CDR3 protein. The table records about 130,000 distinct CDR3 sequences, around 7.7% of them present only once. The material sequenced was CD4+ T cells sorted from PBMCs, taken 9 to 11 days after the first yellow fever vaccination. These receptors were taken from a man aged 18 to 30 who received the YFV17D yellow fever vaccine.

Notes on this clonotype: This may be a read error, as it is one base from a much larger clone. The CDR3 DNA reads as TGTGCCAGCGGCCGGTCCGGCGGGACTCCGACCTACGAGCAGTACTTC. It specifies CASGRSGGTPTYEQYF. The rearrangement uses TRBV7-2 and TRBJ2-7; a weak D match, TRBD2 (6 bases). The CDR3 loop spans 16 amino acids. Trimming removed 8 bases at V and 2 bases at J, with 22 bases between. Germline-derived CDR1 and CDR2 are SGHTA and FQGNSA.

This clonotype was picked up many times. This chain links TRBV4-3 with TRBJ1-1; D gene uncertain. The length of the CDR3 is 13 residues. Looked up from germline, CDR1 is LGHNA and CDR2 is YSLEER. V was clipped by 2 bases and J by 4 bases, with 8 bases between them. The CDR3 region has the DNA TGCGCCAGCAGCCAATACCCAGCCACTGAAGCTTTCTTT. Its protein product is CASSQYPATEAFF.

This clonotype was picked up many times. This rearrangement joins TRBV7-2 to TRBJ2-5; possibly TRBD1 or TRBD2 for D (6 bases each). V lost 4 bases, J lost 9 bases, and 18 bases lay in between. The CDR3 has 14 residues. Germline-derived CDR1 and CDR2 are SGHTA and FQGNSA. The CDR3 is CASSSTGAPGAQYF. The CDR3 region has the DNA TGTGCCAGCAGCTCGACGGGGGCCCCCGGGGCCCAGTACTTC.

This clonotype was detected many times. The chain couples TRBV7-2 to TRBJ2-2; D perhaps matches TRBD2 (5 bases). Deletions cut 5 bases from V and 2 bases from J, with 12 bases between. The CDR3 extends over 15 amino acids. Germline CDR1 is SGHTA and CDR2 is FQGNSA. The CDR3 DNA reads as TGTGCCAGCAGCACACGGACTGCTAACACCGGGGAGCTGTTTTTT. It translates to CASSTRTANTGELFF.

At least ten counts were recorded for this clonotype. The V call is TRBV5-1, the J call TRBJ2-3; 12 positions agree with TRBD2. This CDR3 spans 18 amino acids. After removal of 4 bases from V and 1 base from J, the junction contained 10 bases not matched to a gene. Germline CDR1 and CDR2: SGHRS and YFSETQ. CDR3 nucleotides: TGCGCCAGCAGCGCGAGTGGGGCTAGCGGGGGGGGCACAGATACGCAGTATTTT. As protein: CASSASGASGGGTDTQYF.

This clonotype has a handful of counts. The chain couples TRBV2 to TRBJ1-1; D is unresolved. Germline V gene data show CDR1 as SNHLY and CDR2 as FYNNEI. Trimming left V 1 base short and J 5 bases short, with 11 bases between. The CDR3 runs 14 residues. The CDR3 DNA reads as TGTGCCAGCAGTGAAGGAAGGGTTGGGACTGAAGCTTTCTTT. It yields the protein CASSEGRVGTEAFF.

This clonotype was seen ten or more times. The rearrangement uses TRBV4-1 and TRBJ2-3; 7 nucleotides line up with TRBD1. Germline CDR1 MGHRA, CDR2 YSYEKL. V was clipped by 3 bases and J by 3 bases; unmatched bases: 3. The CDR3 extends over 14 amino acids. Here the CDR3 DNA reads TGCGCCAGCAGCCAGGGACAGACAACAGATACGCAGTATTTT. As protein: CASSQGQTTDTQYF.

The gene calls are TRBV7-2 and TRBJ1-5; D gene unclear. The V end lost 1 base, the J end lost 4 bases, and 14 bases lay between the germline ends. Germline-derived CDR1 and CDR2 are SGHTA and FQGNSA. The CDR3 extends over 16 amino acids. CDR3 DNA: TGTGCCAGCAGCTTAGATCACGGAAATGGGAATCAGCCCCAGCATTTT. This gives the protein CASSLDHGNGNQPQHF.

The genes are TRBV12-3 or TRBV12-4 and TRBJ2-7, with 11 bases fitting TRBD2. The CDR3 sequence is 17 residues long. V trimming: 3 bases; J trimming: 2 bases; junction bases outside the gene matches: 9. CDR3 DNA: TGTGCCAGCAGTTTTAGGCTAGCGGGGGGTTCGCCCTACGAGCAGTACTTC. It specifies CASSFRLAGGSPYEQYF.

This clonotype was picked up many times. The chain couples TRBV10-3 to TRBJ2-3; D ambiguous. The CDR3 is 13 residues long. V dropped 6 bases and J dropped 1 base, with 8 bases sitting between them. Looked up from germline, CDR1 is ENHRY and CDR2 is SYGVKD. CDR3 bases: TGTGCCATCAGGGGTGGTGGCACAGATACGCAGTATTTT. The encoded protein is CAIRGGGTDTQYF.

The chain carries TRBV20-1 and TRBJ1-2, with 9 nucleotides matching TRBD1. J lost 5 bases, V lost 1 base, and 8 bases had no gene match. Per germline, CDR1 DFQATT and CDR2 SNEGSKA (reference sequence). CDR3 size: 15 residues. The CDR3 spells CSARVDRGASYGYTF. The DNA of the CDR3 is TGCAGTGCTAGAGTTGACAGGGGGGCTTCATATGGCTACACCTTC.

This clonotype was observed many times. The chain carries TRBV5-1 and TRBJ1-5, with TRBD1 identical over 9 bases. Germline V gene data show CDR1 as SGHRS and CDR2 as YFSETQ. V gave up 4 bases and J gave up 7 bases; unmatched junction bases: 6. The CDR3 sequence is 14 residues long. The CDR3 DNA sequence: TGCGCCAGCAGCCCGACAGGGGGATACCAGCCCCAGCATTTT. Amino acids: CASSPTGGYQPQHF.

Of note for this clonotype: This sequence may be a read error, since a much larger clone differs from it by one base. V is TRBV11-2 and J is TRBJ2-7, with TRBD2 matching 7 bases. This CDR3 contains 16 residues. V shed 7 bases, J shed 0 bases, and the junction held 12 bases outside the gene matches. Germline V gene sequence: CDR1 SGHAT, CDR2 FQNNGV. The CDR3 sequence: CASTHSLRGYSYEQYF. The CDR3 region has the DNA TGTGCCAGCACCCACAGTTTGCGGGGGTACTCCTACGAGCAGTACTTC. Full variable domain (missing parts from reference TRBV11-2 and TRBJ2-7): EAGVAQSPRYKIIEKRQSVAFWCNPISGHATLYWYQQILGQGPKLLIQFQNNGVVDDSQLPKDRFSAERLKGVDSTLKIQPAKLEDSAVYLCASTHSLRGYSYEQYFGPGTRLTVT.

This clonotype was detected many times. The CDR3 DNA reads as TGTGCCAGCTCAAAGTCCGCGGCTGGAAACACCATATATTTT. Its protein is CASSKSAAGNTIYF. The genes are TRBV18 and TRBJ1-3, with unresolved D. V was pared by 5 bases and J by 2 bases, with 10 bases between. CDR3 length: 14 amino acids. Germline CDR1 reads KGHSH; CDR2 reads LQKENI.

In its sample, this clonotype was seen many times. The chain is built from TRBV7-3 and TRBJ2-3; D remains unclear. Trimming took off 1 base at V and 2 bases at J, with 25 bases between the two ends. The CDR3 extends over 20 amino acids. CDR1 and CDR2 (germline): SGHTA, FQGTGA. The CDR3 DNA is TGTGCCAGCAGCTTAAACCCACCCTCGTCCGTGAGAGGATCCACAGATACGCAGTATTTT. It yields the protein CASSLNPPSSVRGSTDTQYF.

This clonotype was observed at least ten times. CDR3 amino acids: CASSRGKILQGDTQYF. CDR3 DNA: TGTGCCAGCAGTCGCGGAAAGATACTCCAAGGAGATACGCAGTATTTT. The chain employs TRBV6-5 and TRBJ2-3; no clear D. CDR3 size: 16 residues. Germline V gives CDR1 MNHEY, CDR2 SVGAGI. V was clipped by 5 bases and J by 5 bases, with 20 bases between them.

The rearrangement links TRBV5-6 to TRBJ2-7; D not resolved. This CDR3 spans 16 amino acids. Germline CDR1 is SGHDT and CDR2 is YYEEEE. V was cut by 0 bases and J by 6 bases, with 19 bases left in between. The CDR3 region has the DNA TGTGCCAGCAGCTTGGCCCCCTTAGGGAAGCTGGGCGAGCAGTACGTC. Translated, it gives CASSLAPLGKLGEQYV.

This clonotype was detected ten times or more. CDR3 region: CASSFQGAEETQYF. The CDR3 DNA sequence: TGCGCCAGCAGCTTCCAGGGGGCAGAAGAGACCCAGTACTTC. This chain uses TRBV5-1 with TRBJ2-5; 8 positions match TRBD1. Germline V gene lookup returns CDR1 SGHRS and CDR2 YFSETQ. This CDR3 region has 14 residues. The ends lost 2 bases at V and 3 bases at J; junction bases unmatched: 3.

This clonotype came up many times. The chain couples TRBV20-1 to TRBJ1-1; 7 bases are a match to TRBD1. The V gene end was trimmed by 3 bases and the J gene end by 2 bases; junction bases not matched to a gene: 6. This CDR3 contains 14 residues. Germline V CDR1 and CDR2: DFQATT, SNEGSKA (reference sequence). This CDR3 reads CSARPGGINTEAFF. The CDR3 DNA reads TGCAGTGCTAGGCCAGGGGGGATCAACACTGAAGCTTTCTTT.

This clonotype was recorded many times. The rearrangement links TRBV20-1 to TRBJ2-1; 8 bases match TRBD2. Germline CDR1 and CDR2: DFQATT and SNEGSKA (reference sequence). The CDR3 spans 14 residues. J gave up 8 bases and V 5 bases, and 11 bases lay outside the gene matches. CDR3 in amino acids: CSARRTSFIDEQFF. The CDR3 region has the DNA TGCAGTGCTCGCCGGACTAGCTTTATCGATGAGCAGTTCTTC.

This clonotype was picked up many times. The chain uses TRBV7-3 and TRBJ2-2, with D unclear. CDR1 is SGHTA, CDR2 FQGTGA, per germline. This CDR3 has 13 residues. Trimming took 5 bases from V and 3 from J, leaving 7 bases between them. Here the CDR3 reads CASSAAHTGELFF. The CDR3 DNA follows: TGTGCCAGCAGCGCCGCCCACACCGGGGAGCTGTTTTTT. The whole variable domain, filled in from reference TRBV7-3 and TRBJ2-2, reads GAGVSQTPSNKVTEKGKYVELRCDPISGHTALYWYRQSLGQGPEFLIYFQGTGAADDSGLPNDRFFAVRPEGSVSTLKIQRTERGDSAVYLCASSAAHTGELFFGEGSRLTVL.

This clonotype came up many times. The chain carries TRBV7-2 and TRBJ2-3, with 9 bases lining up with TRBD2. The germline V gene has CDR1 SGHTA and CDR2 FQGNSA. V lost 5 bases, J lost 4 bases, and 7 bases stayed unmatched. The CDR3 totals 15 residues. The CDR3 DNA reads TGTGCCAGCAGCCCGCGGCGGGGGGGGGCAGATACGCAGTATTTT. Protein: CASSPRRGGADTQYF.

This clonotype was counted at least ten times. The chain couples TRBV4-3 to TRBJ2-3; tentative D call: TRBD1 (5 bases). CDR1 LGHNA and CDR2 YSLEER come from the germline V gene. V lost 1 base to trimming and J lost 5 bases, with 19 bases between them. The CDR3 has 17 residues. CDR3 residues: CASSQVIGSGRRDTQYF. In DNA, the CDR3 is TGCGCCAGCAGCCAAGTTATAGGGTCAGGGCGGAGAGATACGCAGTATTTT.